This T cell receptor (beta chain) derives from a study of CD8+CD57+ T cells in acquired aplastic anemia. TCR beta VDJ and CDR3 were profiled, and genomic DNA was the template. TCRdb re-called the reads with MiXCR, one entry per CDR3 protein. The sample carries 250,000 to 350,000 distinct CDR3 sequences, approximately 56% recorded once. V was clipped by 5 bases and J by 2 bases, with 13 bases between them. The CDR3 runs 15 residues. This receptor was identified in a human donor with severe aplastic anemia or a healthy control (not recorded which). The rearrangement joins TRBV12-3 or TRBV12-4 to TRBJ1-5; maybe TRBD1 (6 bases). The specimen sequenced was sorted CD4+, CD8+, or CD8+CD57+ T cells (not recorded which) from PBMCs. DNA of the CDR3: TGTGCCAGCAGTGCTCAACAGGGCGGCAATCAGCCCCAGCATTTT. Translation gives CASSAQQGGNQPQHF.